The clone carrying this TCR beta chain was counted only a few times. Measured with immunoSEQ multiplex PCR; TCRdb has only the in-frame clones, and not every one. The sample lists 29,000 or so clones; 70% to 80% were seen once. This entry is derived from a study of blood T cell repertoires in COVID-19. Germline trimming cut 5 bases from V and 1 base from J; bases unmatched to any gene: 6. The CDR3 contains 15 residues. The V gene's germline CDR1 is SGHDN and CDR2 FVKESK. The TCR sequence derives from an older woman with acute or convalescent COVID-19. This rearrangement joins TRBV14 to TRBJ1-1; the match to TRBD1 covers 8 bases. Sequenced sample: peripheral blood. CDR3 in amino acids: CASSYWTGQNTEAFF. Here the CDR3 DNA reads TGTGCCAGCAGCTACTGGACAGGGCAGAACACTGAAGCTTTCTTT.